The rows below give T cell receptor beta chains drawn from one sample of a study of T cell responses to AZD1222 COVID-19 vaccine. Assay: immunoSEQ multiplex PCR; the TCRdb copy retains only in-frame clones and omits some. The sample holds roughly 140,000 clones, around nine tenths seen once. The starting material was peripheral blood, obtained on day 0 of AZD1222 vaccination. The source of these receptors is an adult in good health. The CDR3 runs from the conserved cysteine through the conserved F or W. A D gene is named only where the DNA matches it firmly. Not every row has a clone size; where given, it reads once, few, many or a size class.

V,J,D,size,CDR3,DNA
TRBV5-6,TRBJ1-4,-,-,CASSLAGRYNEKLFF,TGTGCCAGCAGCTTGGCCGGCAGATATAATGAAAAACTGTTTTTT
TRBV15,TRBJ2-3,TRBD2,once,CATSRVAGGLDTQYF,TGTGCCACCAGCAGAGTAGCGGGAGGGCTAGATACGCAGTATTTT
TRBV5-1,TRBJ2-7,TRBD2,once,CASKAGERSYEQYF,TGCGCCAGCAAGGCGGGAGAAAGGTCCTACGAGCAGTACTTC
TRBV2,TRBJ2-7,TRBD2,-,CASRDTGTSSYEQYF,TGTGCCAGCAGGGACACAGGGACTAGCTCCTACGAGCAGTACTTC
TRBV4-2,TRBJ1-1,-,-,CASSQEGQGGTEAFF,TGTGCCAGCAGCCAAGAGGGGCAGGGTGGCACTGAAGCTTTCTTT
TRBV4-1,TRBJ1-4,-,-,CASSHLPGTNEKLFF,TGCGCCAGCAGCCACTTGCCGGGAACTAATGAAAAACTGTTTTTT
TRBV7-3,TRBJ2-2,TRBD2,-,CASSLGGRGTGELFF,TGTGCCAGCAGCTTAGGCGGGAGAGGTACCGGGGAGCTGTTTTTT
TRBV4-3,TRBJ2-3,-,-,CASSQDGGNTQYF,TGCGCCAGCAGCCAAGATGGGGGGAATACGCAGTATTTT
TRBV29-1,TRBJ1-1,-,-,CSVGWMGGPAFF,TGCAGCGTTGGTTGGATGGGGGGCCCCGCTTTCTTT
TRBV6-2/TRBV6-3,TRBJ2-2,-,few,CASSYSGLPGELFF,TGTGCCAGCAGTTACAGCGGATTACCCGGGGAGCTGTTTTTT
TRBV28,TRBJ1-2,TRBD1,-,CASSSPTPGLRDRDHYGYTF,TGTGCCAGCAGTTCCCCAACACCGGGCCTCCGGGACAGGGATCACTATGGCTACACCTTC
TRBV10-3,TRBJ2-3,TRBD2,-,CAISVGREDTQYF,TGTGCCATCAGTGTGGGGAGGGAGGATACGCAGTATTTT
TRBV5-6,TRBJ1-5,-,-,CASSLKQVGQPQHF,TGTGCCAGCAGCTTGAAGCAGGTGGGCCAGCCCCAGCATTTT
TRBV3-1/TRBV3-2,TRBJ1-1,-,-,CASSHRGQRTEAFF,TGTGCCAGCAGCCATCGGGGGCAGCGAACTGAAGCTTTCTTT
TRBV4-3,TRBJ1-2,-,-,CASSQVAERYGYTF,TGCGCCAGCAGCCAAGTGGCAGAGCGCTATGGCTACACCTTC
TRBV4-3,TRBJ2-7,TRBD1,-,CASSQDRQGYYEQYF,TGCGCCAGCAGCCAAGACCGACAGGGATACTACGAGCAGTACTTC
TRBV27,TRBJ2-3,-,-,CASSLGPATDTQYF,TGTGCCAGCAGTTTAGGTCCGGCCACAGATACGCAGTATTTT
TRBV7-6,TRBJ2-6,-,-,CASSLGPPGGGANVLTF,TGTGCCAGCAGCTTGGGCCCTCCGGGGGGCGGGGCCAACGTCCTGACTTTC
TRBV18,TRBJ1-5,-,-,CASSPGGGNQPQHF,TGTGCCAGCTCACCGGGGGGAGGGAATCAGCCCCAGCATTTT
TRBV27,TRBJ1-3,TRBD1,-,CASSPRDRHTIYF,TGTGCCAGCAGTCCCCGGGACAGGCACACCATATATTTT
TRBV7-6,TRBJ2-7,-,once,CASSLAGAPYEQYF,TGTGCCAGCAGTCTAGCTGGGGCGCCATACGAGCAGTACTTC
TRBV28,TRBJ1-5,-,-,CASSFTTHQPQHF,TGTGCCAGCAGTTTTACAACCCATCAGCCCCAGCATTTT
TRBV6-4,TRBJ2-1,TRBD2,few,CASSAGTSGGNNEQFF,TGTGCCAGCAGTGCCGGGACTAGCGGGGGAAACAATGAGCAGTTCTTC
TRBV5-4,TRBJ2-3,TRBD1,once,CASSSLLSGGAGTDTQYF,TGTGCCAGCAGCTCCCTCCTATCAGGGGGCGCGGGGACAGATACGCAGTATTTT
TRBV7-7,TRBJ2-5,TRBD2,-,CASSLGRGGPETQYF,TGTGCTAGCAGCTTAGGGCGGGGGGGCCCAGAGACCCAGTACTTC
TRBV4-2,TRBJ1-4,TRBD1,-,CASSPVPGGVNEKLFF,TGTGCCAGCAGCCCCGTTCCAGGGGGTGTCAATGAAAAACTGTTTTTT
TRBV4-3,TRBJ1-4,-,-,CASSQAKGRSNEKLFF,TGCGCCAGCAGCCAAGCGAAGGGGAGATCTAATGAAAAACTGTTTTTT
TRBV7-2,TRBJ1-5,-,-,CASSLEWGNQPQHF,TGTGCCAGCAGCTTAGAGTGGGGTAATCAGCCCCAGCATTTT
TRBV2,TRBJ1-1,TRBD1,-,CASSQGAGAFF,TGTGCCAGCAGCCAGGGGGCGGGAGCTTTCTTT
TRBV28,TRBJ1-6,-,few,CASSSGTTNRPLHF,TGTGCCAGCAGTTCTGGGACCACGAACAGACCCCTCCACTTT
TRBV6-6,TRBJ1-1,-,few,CASSHMNTEAFF,TGTGCCAGCAGCCATATGAACACTGAAGCTTTCTTT
TRBV5-4,TRBJ2-1,TRBD1,once,CASSADRGRHNEQFF,TGTGCCAGCAGCGCCGACAGGGGGCGACACAATGAGCAGTTCTTC
TRBV20-1,TRBJ2-7,-,-,CSASPARGPHEQYF,TGCAGTGCTAGTCCGGCCAGGGGACCGCACGAGCAGTACTTC
TRBV7-8,TRBJ2-2,TRBD2,-,CASSLSGGVTGELFF,TGTGCCAGCAGCTTAAGCGGGGGGGTTACCGGGGAGCTGTTTTTT
TRBV27,TRBJ1-5,-,-,CASRRAGAGDQPQHF,TGTGCCAGTCGGAGGGCAGGGGCAGGCGATCAGCCCCAGCATTTT
TRBV28,TRBJ1-5,-,-,CASSGPGQPQHF,TGTGCCAGCAGTGGGCCGGGTCAGCCCCAGCATTTT
TRBV7-2,TRBJ2-1,-,-,CASSLEGIPSNEQFF,TGTGCCAGCAGCTTAGAAGGGATCCCGAGCAATGAGCAGTTCTTC
TRBV11-1,TRBJ2-3,TRBD2,-,CASSLTGGVTDTQYF,TGTGCCAGCAGCCTCACGGGGGGGGTCACAGATACGCAGTATTTT